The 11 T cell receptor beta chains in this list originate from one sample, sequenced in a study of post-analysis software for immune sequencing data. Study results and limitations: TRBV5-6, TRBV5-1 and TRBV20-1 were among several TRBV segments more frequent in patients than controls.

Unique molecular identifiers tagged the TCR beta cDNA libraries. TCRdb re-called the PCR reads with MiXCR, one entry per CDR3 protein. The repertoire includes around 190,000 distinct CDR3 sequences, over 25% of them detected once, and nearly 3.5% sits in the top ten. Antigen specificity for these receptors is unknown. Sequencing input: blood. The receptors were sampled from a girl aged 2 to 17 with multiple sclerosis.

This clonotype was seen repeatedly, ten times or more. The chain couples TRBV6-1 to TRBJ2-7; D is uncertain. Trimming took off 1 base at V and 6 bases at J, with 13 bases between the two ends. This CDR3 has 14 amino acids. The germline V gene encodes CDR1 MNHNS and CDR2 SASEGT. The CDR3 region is CASSEGSSSGEQYF. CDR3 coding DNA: TGTGCCAGCAGTGAAGGGTCCTCCTCGGGCGAGCAGTACTTC.

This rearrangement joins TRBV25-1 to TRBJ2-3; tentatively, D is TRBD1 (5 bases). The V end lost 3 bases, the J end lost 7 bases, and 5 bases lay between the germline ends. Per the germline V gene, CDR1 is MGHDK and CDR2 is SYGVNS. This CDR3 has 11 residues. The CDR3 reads CASSEGHTQYF. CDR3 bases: TGTGCCAGCAGTGAGGGGCATACGCAGTATTTT.

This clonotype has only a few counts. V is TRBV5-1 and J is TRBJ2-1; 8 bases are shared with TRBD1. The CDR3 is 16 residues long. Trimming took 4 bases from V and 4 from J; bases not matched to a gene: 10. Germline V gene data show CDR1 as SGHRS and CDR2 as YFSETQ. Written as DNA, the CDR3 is TGCGCCAGCAGCACCGCCCCGGACAGGGTTTACAATGAGCAGTTCTTC. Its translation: CASSTAPDRVYNEQFF.

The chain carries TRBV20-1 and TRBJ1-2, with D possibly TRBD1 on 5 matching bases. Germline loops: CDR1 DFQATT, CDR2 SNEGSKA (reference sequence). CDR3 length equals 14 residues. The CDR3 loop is CRAISGDRDYGYTF. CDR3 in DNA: TGCAGGGCAATCTCCGGGGACCGAGACTATGGCTACACCTTC.

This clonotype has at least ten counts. Written as DNA, the CDR3 is TGCGCCAGCAGCCAATTCCCACCAGGGAGAAACTACAATGAGCAGTTCTTC. It is translated as CASSQFPPGRNYNEQFF. V usage is TRBV4-1 and J usage is TRBJ2-1; D could derive from TRBD1 or TRBD2 (5 bases each). CDR1 is MGHRA and CDR2 is YSYEKL in the germline V gene. V lost 2 bases and J lost 3, with 17 bases in between. The CDR3 contains 17 residues.

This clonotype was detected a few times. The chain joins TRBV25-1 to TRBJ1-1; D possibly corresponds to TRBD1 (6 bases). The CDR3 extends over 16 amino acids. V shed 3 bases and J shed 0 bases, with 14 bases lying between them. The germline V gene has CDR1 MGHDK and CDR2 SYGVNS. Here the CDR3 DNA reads TGTGCCAGCAGTGATGGAGGCAGGGGTATGAACACTGAAGCTTTCTTT. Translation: CASSDGGRGMNTEAFF.

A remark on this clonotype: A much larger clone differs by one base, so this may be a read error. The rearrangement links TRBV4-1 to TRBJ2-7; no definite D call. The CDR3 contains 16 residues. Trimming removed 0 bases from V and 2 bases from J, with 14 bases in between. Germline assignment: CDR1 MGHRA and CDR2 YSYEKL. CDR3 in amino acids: CASSQDRGRRPYEQYF. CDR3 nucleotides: TGCGCCAGCAGCCAAGATCGAGGCAGGCGGCCCTACGAGCAGTACTTC.

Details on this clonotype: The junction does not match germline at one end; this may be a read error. CDR3 bases: TGCGCCGGCAGCTTGGATTCGTGGGGGACAGGGGGATATGGCTACACCTTC. Its protein is CAGSLDSWGTGGYGYTF. The chain recombines TRBV5-1 with TRBJ1-2; 11 bases agree with TRBD1. This CDR3 spans 17 amino acids. Germline values: CDR1 SGHRS, CDR2 YFSETQ.

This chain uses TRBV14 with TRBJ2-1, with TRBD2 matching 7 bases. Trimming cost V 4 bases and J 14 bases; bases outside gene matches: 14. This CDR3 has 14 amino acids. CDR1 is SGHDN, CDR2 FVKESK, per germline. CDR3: CASSPPGEWGGEFF. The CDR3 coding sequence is TGTGCCAGCAGCCCCCCGGGGGAGTGGGGGGGGGAGTTCTTC.

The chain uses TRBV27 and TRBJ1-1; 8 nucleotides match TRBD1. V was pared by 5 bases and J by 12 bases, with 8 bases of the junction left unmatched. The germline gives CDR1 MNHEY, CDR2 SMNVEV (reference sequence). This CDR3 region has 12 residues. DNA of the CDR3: TGTGCCAGCAGTCCAGACAGGGGTGGAACTTTCTTT. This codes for CASSPDRGGTFF.

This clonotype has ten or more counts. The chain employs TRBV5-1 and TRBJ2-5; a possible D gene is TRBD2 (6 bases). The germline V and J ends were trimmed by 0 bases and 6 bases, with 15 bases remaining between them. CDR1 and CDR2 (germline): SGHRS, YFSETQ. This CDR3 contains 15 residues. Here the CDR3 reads CASSLAGAGGKTQYF. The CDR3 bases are TGCGCCAGCAGCTTGGCCGGGGCAGGAGGGAAGACCCAGTACTTC.